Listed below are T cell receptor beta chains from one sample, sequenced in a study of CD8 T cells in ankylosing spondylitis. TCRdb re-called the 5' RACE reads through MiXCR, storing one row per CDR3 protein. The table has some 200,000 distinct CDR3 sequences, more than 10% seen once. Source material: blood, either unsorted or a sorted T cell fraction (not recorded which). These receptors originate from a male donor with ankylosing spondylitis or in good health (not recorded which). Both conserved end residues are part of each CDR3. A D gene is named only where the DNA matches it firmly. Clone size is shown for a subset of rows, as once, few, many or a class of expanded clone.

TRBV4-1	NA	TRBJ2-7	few	TGCGCCAGCAGCTTCAGAGGGGGAAATGACGAGCAGTACTTC	CASSFRGGNDEQYF
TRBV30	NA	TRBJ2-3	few	TGTGCCTGGAGTTTAGATACGCAGTATTTT	CAWSLDTQYF
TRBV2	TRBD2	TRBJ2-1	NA	TGTGCCAGCAGCGAAGGACTAGCGGGAGGGGACAATGAGCAGTTCTTC	CASSEGLAGGDNEQFF
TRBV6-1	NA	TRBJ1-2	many	TGTGCCAGCAGCATTACCCGGACGGGTGGCTACACCTTC	CASSITRTGGYTF
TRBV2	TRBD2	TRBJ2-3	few	TGTGCCAGCAGTGATTGGCTAGCGGGTTCAGATACGCAGTATTTT	CASSDWLAGSDTQYF
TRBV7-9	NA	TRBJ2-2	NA	TGTGCCAGCAGCCAAGGAGGGATGGCCGGGGAGCTGTTTTTT	CASSQGGMAGELFF
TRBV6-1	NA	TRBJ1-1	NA	TGTGCCAGCAGTGAGCAGGGGAACACTGAAGCTTTCTTT	CASSEQGNTEAFF
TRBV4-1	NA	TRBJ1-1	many	TGCGCCAGCAGAGTCGCAGCTGAAGCTTTCTTT	CASRVAAEAFF
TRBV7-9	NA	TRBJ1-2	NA	TGTGCCAGTAGCCCTATCTACCCCTGGGGCTATGGCTACACCTTC	CASSPIYPWGYGYTF
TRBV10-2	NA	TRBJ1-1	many	TGCGCCAGCAGTGACGGATCCGGGAACACTGAAGCTTTCTTT	CASSDGSGNTEAFF
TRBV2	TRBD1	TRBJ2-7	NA	TGTGCCAGCGTCGACAGGGAAAGGGTCGAGCAGTACTTC	CASVDRERVEQYF
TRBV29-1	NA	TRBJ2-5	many	TGCAGCGTTGAGGCAGGAGCAGGGGAGACCCAGTACTTC	CSVEAGAGETQYF
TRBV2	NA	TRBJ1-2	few	TGTGCCAGCAGTGAAGCTGTACCGATCTATGGCTACACCTTC	CASSEAVPIYGYTF
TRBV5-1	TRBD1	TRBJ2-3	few	TGCGCCAGCAGCTTGGGGGACAGTACAGATACGCAGTATTTT	CASSLGDSTDTQYF
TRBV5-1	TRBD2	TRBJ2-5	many	TGCGCCAGCAGCTTGGGACTAGCGGAGCTTCAAGAGACCCAGTACTTC	CASSLGLAELQETQYF
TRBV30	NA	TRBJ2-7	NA	TGTGCCTGGAGTGTGGTACAGGGCTACGAGCAGTACTTC	CAWSVVQGYEQYF
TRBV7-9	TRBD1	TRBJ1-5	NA	TGTGCCAGCAGCATAGACAGGGACCTCAATAGCAATCAGCCCCAGCATTTT	CASSIDRDLNSNQPQHF
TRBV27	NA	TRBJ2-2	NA	TGTGCCAGCAGCCACCTCACCGGGGAGCTGTTTTTT	CASSHLTGELFF
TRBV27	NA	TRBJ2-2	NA	TGTGCCAGCAGTTTAAGCACGAACACCGGGGAGCTGTTTTTT	CASSLSTNTGELFF
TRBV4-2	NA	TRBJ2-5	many	TGTGCCAGCAGCCAGGATTTACTATCCCCGCAAGAGACCCAGTACTTC	CASSQDLLSPQETQYF
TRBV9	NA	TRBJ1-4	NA	TGTGCCAGCAGCGTAGCTGCGGCAGGACCCAACTCGGCTAATGAAAAACTGTTTTTT	CASSVAAAGPNSANEKLFF
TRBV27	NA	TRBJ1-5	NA	TGTGCCAGCAGTTTAAATGTTCGCAATCAGCCCCAGCATTTT	CASSLNVRNQPQHF
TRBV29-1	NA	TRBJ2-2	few	TGCAGCGTCCCCCGACCGTACACCGGGGAGCTGTTTTTT	CSVPRPYTGELFF
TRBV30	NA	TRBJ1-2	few	TGTGCCTGGAGTGGGGGGGGGGATGGCTACACCTTC	CAWSGGGDGYTF
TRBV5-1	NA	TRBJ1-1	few	TGCGCCAGCAGCTTGACCCTGTACCCGAATAGCAACACTGAAGCTTTCTTT	CASSLTLYPNSNTEAFF
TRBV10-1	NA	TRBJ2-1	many	TGCGCCAGCAGTGATAGAGATCGGGGGCTATATGAGCAGTTCTTC	CASSDRDRGLYEQFF
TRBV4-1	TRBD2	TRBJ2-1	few	TGCGCCAGCAGCCCTTGGGCGGGAGACGGTGAGCAGTTCTTC	CASSPWAGDGEQFF
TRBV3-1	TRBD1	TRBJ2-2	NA	TGTGCCTCCACCTTCTCAGGGGGCGAGATCAACACCGGGGAGCTGTTTTTT	CASTFSGGEINTGELFF